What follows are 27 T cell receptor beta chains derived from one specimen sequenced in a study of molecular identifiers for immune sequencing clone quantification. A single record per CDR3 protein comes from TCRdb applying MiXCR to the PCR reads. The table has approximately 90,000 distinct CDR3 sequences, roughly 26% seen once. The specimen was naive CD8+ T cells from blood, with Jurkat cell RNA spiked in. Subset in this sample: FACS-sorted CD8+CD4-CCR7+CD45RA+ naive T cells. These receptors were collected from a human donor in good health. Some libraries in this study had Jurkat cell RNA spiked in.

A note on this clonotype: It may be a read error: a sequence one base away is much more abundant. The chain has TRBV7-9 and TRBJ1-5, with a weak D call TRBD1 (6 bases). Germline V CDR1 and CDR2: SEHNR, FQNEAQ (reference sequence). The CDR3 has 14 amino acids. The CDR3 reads CAISLGQYNQPQHF. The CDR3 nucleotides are TGTGCCATCAGCTTAGGACAGTACAATCAGCCCCAGCATTTT.

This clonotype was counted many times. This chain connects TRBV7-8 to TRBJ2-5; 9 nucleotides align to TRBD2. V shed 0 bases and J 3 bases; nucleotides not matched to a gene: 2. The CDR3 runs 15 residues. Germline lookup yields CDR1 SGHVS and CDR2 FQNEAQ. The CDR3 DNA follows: TGTGCCAGCAGCTTAGCAGCTAGCGGGGAAGAGACCCAGTACTTC. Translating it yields CASSLAASGEETQYF.

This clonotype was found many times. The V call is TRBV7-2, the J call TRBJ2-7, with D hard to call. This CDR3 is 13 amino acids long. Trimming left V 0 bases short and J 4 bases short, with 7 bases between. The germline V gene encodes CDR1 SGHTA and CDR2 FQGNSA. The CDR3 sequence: CASSLALGYEQYF. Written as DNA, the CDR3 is TGTGCCAGCAGCTTAGCGCTAGGGTACGAGCAGTACTTC.

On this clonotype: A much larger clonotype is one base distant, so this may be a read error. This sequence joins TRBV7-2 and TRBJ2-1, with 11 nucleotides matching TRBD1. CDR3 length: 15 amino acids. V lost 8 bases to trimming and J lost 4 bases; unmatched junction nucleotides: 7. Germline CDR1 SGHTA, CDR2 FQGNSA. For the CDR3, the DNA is TGTGCCAGCGGCCCGGGACAGGGGGGGTACAATGAGCAGTTCTTC. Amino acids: CASGPGQGGYNEQFF. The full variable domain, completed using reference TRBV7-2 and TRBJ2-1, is GAGVSQSPSNKVTEKGKDVELRCDPISGHTALYWYRQSLGQGLEFLIYFQGNSAPDKSGLPSDRFSAERTGGSVSTLTIQRTQQEDSAVYLCASGPGQGGYNEQFFGPGTRLTVL.

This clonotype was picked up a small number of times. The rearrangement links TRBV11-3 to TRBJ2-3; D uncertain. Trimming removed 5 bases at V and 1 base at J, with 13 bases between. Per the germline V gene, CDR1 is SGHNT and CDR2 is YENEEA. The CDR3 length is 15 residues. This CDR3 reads CASSLTGFRTDTQYF. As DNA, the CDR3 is TGTGCCAGCAGCCTAACGGGCTTTCGCACAGATACGCAGTATTTT.

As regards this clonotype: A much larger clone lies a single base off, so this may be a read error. CDR3 loop: CASSLGQYTGELFF. Written as DNA, the CDR3 is TGTGCCAGCAGTTTGGGGCAGTACACCGGGGAGCTGTTTTTT. The rearrangement uses TRBV27 and TRBJ2-2, with D perhaps matching TRBD1 (5 bases). This CDR3 has 14 amino acids. V was clipped by 3 bases and J by 3 bases, with 8 bases between them. Per the germline V gene, CDR1 is MNHEY and CDR2 is SMNVEV (reference sequence).

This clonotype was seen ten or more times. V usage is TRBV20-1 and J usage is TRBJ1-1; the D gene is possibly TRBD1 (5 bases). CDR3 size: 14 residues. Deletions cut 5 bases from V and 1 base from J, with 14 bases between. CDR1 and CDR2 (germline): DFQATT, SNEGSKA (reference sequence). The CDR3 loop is CSAPTGTGNTEAFF. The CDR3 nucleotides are TGCAGTGCTCCAACCGGGACGGGGAACACTGAAGCTTTCTTT.

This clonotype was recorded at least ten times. CDR3: CASSSGLGANTQYF. The CDR3 nucleotides read TGTGCCAGCAGTTCGGGACTAGGGGCGAATACGCAGTATTTT. The chain combines TRBV28 with TRBJ2-3; 8 nucleotides agree with TRBD2. This CDR3 is 14 amino acids long. Unmatched junction bases numbered 7, after V lost 4 bases and J lost 7 bases. From germline, CDR1 is MDHEN and CDR2 SYDVKM.

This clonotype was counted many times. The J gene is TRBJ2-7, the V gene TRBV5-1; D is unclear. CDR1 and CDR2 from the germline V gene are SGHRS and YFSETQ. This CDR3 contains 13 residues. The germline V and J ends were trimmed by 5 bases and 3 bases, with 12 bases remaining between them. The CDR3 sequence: CASRTQDHYEQYF. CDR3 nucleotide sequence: TGCGCCAGCAGGACTCAGGACCACTACGAGCAGTACTTC.

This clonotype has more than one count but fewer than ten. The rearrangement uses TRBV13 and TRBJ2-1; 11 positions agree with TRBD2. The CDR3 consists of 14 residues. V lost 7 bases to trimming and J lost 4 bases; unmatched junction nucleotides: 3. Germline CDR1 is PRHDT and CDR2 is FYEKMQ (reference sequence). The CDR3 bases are TGTGCCAGCACGACTAGCGGGATTTACAATGAGCAGTTCTTC. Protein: CASTTSGIYNEQFF.

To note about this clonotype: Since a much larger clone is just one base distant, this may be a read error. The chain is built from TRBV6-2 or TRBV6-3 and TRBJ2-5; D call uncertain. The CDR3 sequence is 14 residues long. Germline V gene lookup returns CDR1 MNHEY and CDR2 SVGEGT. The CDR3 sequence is CASSYFGQSEPQYF. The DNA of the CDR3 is TGTGCCAGCAGTTACTTCGGGCAGTCAGAGCCCCAGTACTTC.

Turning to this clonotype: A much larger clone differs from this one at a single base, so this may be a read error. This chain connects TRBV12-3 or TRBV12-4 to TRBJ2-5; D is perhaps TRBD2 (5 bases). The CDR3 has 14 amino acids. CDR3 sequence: CAGSLLGPQETQYF. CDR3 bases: TGTGCCGGCAGTTTACTAGGCCCTCAGGAGACCCAGTACTTC.

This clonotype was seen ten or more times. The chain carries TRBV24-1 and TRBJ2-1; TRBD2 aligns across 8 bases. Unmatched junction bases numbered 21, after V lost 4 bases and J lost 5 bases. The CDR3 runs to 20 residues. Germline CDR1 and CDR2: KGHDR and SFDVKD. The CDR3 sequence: CATSEYRTVPERELDNEQFF. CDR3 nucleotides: TGTGCCACCAGTGAATACAGAACGGTCCCTGAGCGGGAGCTGGACAATGAGCAGTTCTTC.

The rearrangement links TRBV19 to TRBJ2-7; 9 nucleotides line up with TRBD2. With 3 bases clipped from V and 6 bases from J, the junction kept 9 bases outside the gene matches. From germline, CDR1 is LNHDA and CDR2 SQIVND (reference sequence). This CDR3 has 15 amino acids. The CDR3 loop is CASSIIVAGVSEQYF. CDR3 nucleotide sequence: TGTGCCAGTAGTATTATTGTAGCGGGAGTTTCCGAGCAGTACTTC. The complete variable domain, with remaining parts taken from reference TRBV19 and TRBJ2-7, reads DGGITQSPKYLFRKEGQNVTLSCEQNLNHDAMYWYRQDPGQGLRLIYYSQIVNDFQKGDIAEGYSVSREKKESFPLTVTSAQKNPTAFYLCASSIIVAGVSEQYFGPGTRLTVT.

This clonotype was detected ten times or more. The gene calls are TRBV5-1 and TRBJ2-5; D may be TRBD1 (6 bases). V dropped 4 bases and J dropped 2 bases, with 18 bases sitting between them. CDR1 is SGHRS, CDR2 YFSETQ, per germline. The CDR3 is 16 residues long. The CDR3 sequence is CASSATWGLDQETQYF. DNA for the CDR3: TGCGCCAGCAGCGCAACGTGGGGGCTTGATCAAGAGACCCAGTACTTC.

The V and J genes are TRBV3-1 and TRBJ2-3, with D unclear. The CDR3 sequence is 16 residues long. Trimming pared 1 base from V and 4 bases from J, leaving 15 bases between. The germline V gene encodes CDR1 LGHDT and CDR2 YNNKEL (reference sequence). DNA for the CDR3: TGTGCCAGCAGCCAAGGAGTAGGGCTAGTGGCAGATACGCAGTATTTT. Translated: CASSQGVGLVADTQYF.

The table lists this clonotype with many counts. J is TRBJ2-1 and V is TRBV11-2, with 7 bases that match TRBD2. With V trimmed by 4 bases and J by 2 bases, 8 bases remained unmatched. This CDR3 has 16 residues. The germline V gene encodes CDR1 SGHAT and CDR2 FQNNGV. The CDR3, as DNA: TGTGCCAGCAGCTCTCAGCGGGACTTGCCCTACAATGAGCAGTTCTTC. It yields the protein CASSSQRDLPYNEQFF.

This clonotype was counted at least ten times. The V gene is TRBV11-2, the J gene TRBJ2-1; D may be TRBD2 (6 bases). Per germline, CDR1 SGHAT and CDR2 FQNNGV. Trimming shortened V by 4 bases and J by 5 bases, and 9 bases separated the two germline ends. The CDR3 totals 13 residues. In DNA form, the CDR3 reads TGTGCCAGCAGCTGGGACTCTAACAATGAGCAGTTCTTC. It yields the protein CASSWDSNNEQFF.

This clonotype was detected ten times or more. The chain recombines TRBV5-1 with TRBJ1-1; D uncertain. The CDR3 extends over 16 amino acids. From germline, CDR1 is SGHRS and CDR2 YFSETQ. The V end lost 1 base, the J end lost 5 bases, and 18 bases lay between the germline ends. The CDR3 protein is CASSLPKDSKGTEAFF. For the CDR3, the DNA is TGCGCCAGCAGCTTGCCCAAAGACTCCAAAGGGACTGAAGCTTTCTTT.

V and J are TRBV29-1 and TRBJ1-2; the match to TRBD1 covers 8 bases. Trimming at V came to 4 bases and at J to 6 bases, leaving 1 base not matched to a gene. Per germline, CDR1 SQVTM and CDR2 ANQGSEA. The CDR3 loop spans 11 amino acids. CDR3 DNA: TGCAGCGTTGCGACAGGGGATGGCTACACCTTC. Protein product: CSVATGDGYTF.

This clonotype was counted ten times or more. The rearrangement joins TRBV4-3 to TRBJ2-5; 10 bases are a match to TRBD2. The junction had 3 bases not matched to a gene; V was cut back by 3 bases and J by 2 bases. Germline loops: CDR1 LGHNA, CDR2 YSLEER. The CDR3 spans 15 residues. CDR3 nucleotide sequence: TGCGCCAGCAGCCAGGGACTAGCGAGGCAAGAGACCCAGTACTTC. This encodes CASSQGLARQETQYF.

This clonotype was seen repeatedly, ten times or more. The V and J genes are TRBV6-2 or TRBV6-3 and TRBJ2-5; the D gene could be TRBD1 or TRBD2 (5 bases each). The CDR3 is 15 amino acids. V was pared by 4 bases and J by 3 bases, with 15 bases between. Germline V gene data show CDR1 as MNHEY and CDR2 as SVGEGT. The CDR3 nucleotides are TGTGCCAGCAGTTCGATGGGACCAGTCAAAGAGACCCAGTACTTC. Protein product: CASSSMGPVKETQYF.

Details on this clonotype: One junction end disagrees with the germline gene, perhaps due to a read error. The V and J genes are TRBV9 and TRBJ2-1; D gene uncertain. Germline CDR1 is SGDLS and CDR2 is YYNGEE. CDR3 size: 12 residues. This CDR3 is CASSVEGNELFF. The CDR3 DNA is TGTGCCAGCAGCGTAGAAGGCAATGAGCTGTTCTTC.

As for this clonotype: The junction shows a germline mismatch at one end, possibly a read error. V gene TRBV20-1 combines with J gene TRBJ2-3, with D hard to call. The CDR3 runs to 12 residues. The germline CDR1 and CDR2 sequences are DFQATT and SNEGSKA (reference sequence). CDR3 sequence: CSAKHSTDTQDF. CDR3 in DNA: TGCAGCGCGAAACATAGCACAGATACGCAGGATTTT.

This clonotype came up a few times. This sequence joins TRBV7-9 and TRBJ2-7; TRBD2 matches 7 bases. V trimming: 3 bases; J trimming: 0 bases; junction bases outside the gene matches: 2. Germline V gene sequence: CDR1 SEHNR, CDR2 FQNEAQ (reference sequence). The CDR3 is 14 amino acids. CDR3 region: CASSFGGGSYEQYF. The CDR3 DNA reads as TGTGCCAGCAGCTTCGGCGGGGGCTCCTACGAGCAGTACTTC.

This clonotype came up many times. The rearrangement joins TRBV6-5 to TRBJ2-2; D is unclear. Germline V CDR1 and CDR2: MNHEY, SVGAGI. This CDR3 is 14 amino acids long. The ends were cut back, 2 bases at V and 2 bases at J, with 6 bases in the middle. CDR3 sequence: CASSYTINTGELFF. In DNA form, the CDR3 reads TGTGCCAGCAGTTACACTATTAACACCGGGGAGCTGTTTTTT.

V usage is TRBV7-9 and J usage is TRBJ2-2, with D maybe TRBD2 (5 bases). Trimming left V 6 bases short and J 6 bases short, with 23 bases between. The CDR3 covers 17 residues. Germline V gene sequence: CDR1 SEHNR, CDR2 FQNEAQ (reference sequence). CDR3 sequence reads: CASSSPPQGSYAGELFF. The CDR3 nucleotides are TGTGCCAGCAGTTCACCCCCCCAAGGGAGTTACGCCGGGGAGCTGTTTTTT.